This TCR beta chain appears in the sequencing data of a study of sequential checkpoint blockade in melanoma. Indicated treatment: randomized to nivolumab then ipilimumab (arm A) or the reverse (arm B). V lost 4 bases and J 0 bases, leaving 8 bases between the germline ends. CDR1 is SGHDT, CDR2 YYEEEE, per germline. The CDR3 runs 14 residues. Profiled with immunoSEQ multiplex PCR; TCRdb holds only in-frame clones, not every one. The data show 13,000 or so clones, 82% seen once. This chain uses TRBV5-6 with TRBJ2-1; D is perhaps TRBD1 (5 bases). The sequence derives from a human donor with melanoma. The sample in question was CD8+ T cells sorted from blood (inferred from file names), obtained from a patient given nivolumab and ipilimumab in sequence. The CDR3 bases are TGTGCCAGCAGCCTTGACAGCTCCTACAATGAGCAGTTCTTC. Its translation is CASSLDSSYNEQFF.